This T cell receptor beta chain emerged from a study of T-cell reconstitution after alpha-beta-depleted transplantation in children. This clonotype was seen a handful of times. Unique molecular identifiers tagged the TCRbeta library. TCRdb called the PCR reads again in MiXCR, with one record for every CDR3 protein. Of 250,000 to 300,000 distinct CDR3 sequences in the sample, more than 8% were seen once. CDR3 length equals 14 residues. CDR1 DFQATT and CDR2 SNEGSKA come from the germline V gene (reference sequence). The V and J ends lost 6 bases and 3 bases respectively, with 14 bases between them. This sequence was found in a human donor who donated a stem cell graft to a child with SCID. The chain has TRBV20-1 and TRBJ1-4, with D possibly matching TRBD1 (5 bases). Sequenced material: PBMCs from the stem cell graft donor, taken from the stem cell graft. The CDR3 loop reads CSAALGVPNEKLFF. CDR3 coding DNA: TGCAGTGCCGCTCTAGGGGTTCCTAATGAAAAACTGTTTTTT.